This record covers a single TCR beta chain. The data originate from a study of T-cell memory formation after mild COVID-19. Using its own MiXCR run on the 5' RACE reads, TCRdb lists one record per CDR3 protein. The sample carries a few hundred thousand distinct CDR3 sequences, roughly 16% recorded once. This receptor was taken from a man in his late teens or twenties who had mild COVID-19 (a few samples of this study predate the infection). Cell type and time point are not known. What was sequenced was PBMCs or a T cell subset sorted from them (not recorded which).

The CDR3 is CASSFGVDGYTF. The CDR3 nucleotides read TGTGCCAGCAGTTTTGGGGTAGACGGCTACACCTTC. The chain joins TRBV28 to TRBJ1-2; D unresolved. Germline loops: CDR1 MDHEN, CDR2 SYDVKM. The CDR3 spans 12 residues. V lost 3 bases and J 8 bases, leaving 10 bases between the germline ends.